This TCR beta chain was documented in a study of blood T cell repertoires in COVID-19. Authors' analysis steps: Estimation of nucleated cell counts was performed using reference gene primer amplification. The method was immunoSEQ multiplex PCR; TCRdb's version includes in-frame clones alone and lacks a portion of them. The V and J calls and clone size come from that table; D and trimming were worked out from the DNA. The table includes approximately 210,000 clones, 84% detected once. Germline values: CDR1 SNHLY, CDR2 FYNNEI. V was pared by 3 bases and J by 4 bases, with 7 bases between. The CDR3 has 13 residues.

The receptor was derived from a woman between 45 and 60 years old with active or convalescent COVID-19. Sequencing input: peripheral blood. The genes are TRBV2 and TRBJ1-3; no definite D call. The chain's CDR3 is CASSEDYGNTIYF. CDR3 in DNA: TGTGCCAGCAGTGAGGACTACGGAAACACCATATATTTT.